Below are 22 T cell receptor beta chains sequenced from a single sample in a study of T cell repertoires in ileal Crohn's disease. Produced via immunoSEQ multiplex PCR; TCRdb's table is partial and in-frame only. The sample carries 15,000 to 20,000 clones, just over 90% recorded once. Source material: ileal tissue. These receptors were obtained from an adult with Crohn's disease.

The chain combines TRBV10-3 with TRBJ2-7, with 7 bases aligning to TRBD2. The CDR3 has 18 residues. V lost 0 bases, J lost 0 bases, and 11 bases stayed unmatched. Germline CDR1 ENHRY, CDR2 SYGVKD. CDR3 sequence (DNA): TGTGCCATCAGTGAGTCGGGAGGGCAGATTTTCAACTCCTACGAGCAGTACTTC. It specifies CAISESGGQIFNSYEQYF.

J is TRBJ2-5 and V is TRBV19; 9 bases map to TRBD1. The J call may not be correct, given that the DNA end is closer to TRBJ2-7. CDR1 is LNHDA and CDR2 is SQIVND in the germline V gene (reference sequence). The CDR3 is 14 residues long. As DNA, the CDR3 is TGTGCCAGTAGGCGACAGGGGGTCCCCTACGAGCAGTACTTC. It is translated as CASRRQGVPYEQYF.

The rearrangement uses TRBV9 and TRBJ2-2, with a tentative D call TRBD2 (5 bases). V lost 5 bases and J 7 bases, leaving 6 bases between the germline ends. The CDR3 runs to 11 residues. Germline V gives CDR1 SGDLS, CDR2 YYNGEE. CDR3 sequence reads: CASRAGGELFF. The DNA of the CDR3 is TGTGCCAGCAGGGCGGGCGGGGAGCTGTTTTTT.

The rearrangement joins TRBV5-4 to TRBJ2-3; D ambiguous. Trimming pared 0 bases from V and 2 bases from J, leaving 10 bases between. The CDR3 is 15 amino acids. CDR1 is SGHNT, CDR2 YYREEE, per germline (reference sequence). CDR3 residues: CASSLDGVFTDTQYF. DNA for the CDR3: TGTGCCAGCAGCTTGGACGGAGTATTCACAGATACGCAGTATTTT.

V is TRBV6-1 and J is TRBJ2-5; 8 positions agree with TRBD1. The CDR3 is 15 residues long. In germline, CDR1 is MNHNS, CDR2 SASEGT. Trimming removed 10 bases from V and 2 bases from J; junction bases left unmatched: 12. The CDR3 DNA is TGTGCCACCGCCCGGACGGGACAGGCGCAAGAGACCCAGTACTTC. Residues: CATARTGQAQETQYF.

The J gene is TRBJ2-7, the V gene TRBV7-9, with 7 bases identical to TRBD1. Germline values: CDR1 SEHNR, CDR2 FQNEAQ (reference sequence). This CDR3 contains 14 residues. V shed 5 bases, J shed 8 bases, and the junction held 12 bases outside the gene matches. The CDR3 DNA reads as TGTGCCAGCAGCAAGGGGGCGGCAGGGGGACAGCAGTACTTC. This encodes CASSKGAAGGQQYF.

V gene TRBV4-1 combines with J gene TRBJ2-2; a weak D match, TRBD1 (5 bases). V was pared by 2 bases and J by 7 bases, with 17 bases between. Per germline, CDR1 MGHRA and CDR2 YSYEKL. CDR3 length equals 16 residues. The CDR3 is CASSQQIRVQFGELFF. CDR3 sequence (DNA): TGCGCCAGCAGCCAACAAATCAGGGTTCAATTCGGGGAGCTGTTTTTT.

The CDR3 DNA sequence: TGTGCCAGTAAACCGCCCACACAGATGAACTATGGCTACACCTTC. This codes for CASKPPTQMNYGYTF. V usage is TRBV19 and J usage is TRBJ1-2; no reliable D call. The CDR3 runs to 15 residues. Between the trimmed V and J ends, which lost 7 bases and 2 bases, there was a span of 17 bases. Germline loops: CDR1 LNHDA, CDR2 SQIVND (reference sequence).

The chain combines TRBV5-1 with TRBJ1-2, with D unresolved. The germline gives CDR1 SGHRS, CDR2 YFSETQ. V lost 4 bases and J 2 bases, leaving 12 bases between the germline ends. The CDR3 length is 14 residues. This CDR3 is CASSEGRYNYGYTF. In nucleotides, the CDR3 is TGCGCCAGCAGCGAGGGCAGGTACAACTATGGCTACACCTTC. The full variable domain, in which reference TRBV5-1 and TRBJ1-2 provide the parts outside the CDR3, is KAGVTQTPRYLIKTRGQQVTLSCSPISGHRSVSWYQQTPGQGLQFLFEYFSETQRNKGNFPGRFSGRQFSNSRSEMNVSTLELGDSALYLCASSEGRYNYGYTFGSGTRLTVV.

The V gene is TRBV11-3, the J gene TRBJ2-3, with a tentative D call TRBD2 (6 bases). This CDR3 is built from 15 residues. Germline values: CDR1 SGHNT, CDR2 YENEEA. V was pared by 1 base and J by 6 bases, with 14 bases between. The CDR3 sequence is CASSLAPGRLDTQYF. CDR3 in DNA: TGTGCCAGCAGCTTAGCCCCAGGGAGGTTGGATACGCAGTATTTT.

This chain joins TRBV18 and TRBJ1-3; 8 bases fit TRBD1. Germline CDR1 is KGHSH and CDR2 is LQKENI. With V trimmed by 3 bases and J by 2 bases, 9 bases remained unmatched. The CDR3 totals 17 residues. The CDR3 DNA is TGTGCCAGCTCACCGACTGGACAGGGAACGGCTGGAAACACCATATATTTT. As protein: CASSPTGQGTAGNTIYF.

This clone appeared a single time. CDR3 loop: CASSIVREANQPQHF. The DNA of the CDR3 is TGTGCCAGTAGTATCGTCAGGGAAGCCAATCAGCCCCAGCATTTT. This rearrangement joins TRBV19 to TRBJ1-5; D may be TRBD1 (5 bases). The germline V gene has CDR1 LNHDA and CDR2 SQIVND (reference sequence). The V gene lost 3 bases and the J gene lost 3 bases, with 12 bases spanning the gap. The CDR3 runs 15 residues.

This clone appeared once. The CDR3 is CASSPMTGTEAFF. The DNA for the CDR3 is TGTGCCAGCAGCCCAATGACAGGGACTGAAGCTTTCTTT. V and J are TRBV7-6 and TRBJ1-1, with 7 bases fitting TRBD1. The CDR3 extends over 13 amino acids. V was pared by 5 bases and J by 5 bases, with 5 bases of the junction left unmatched. Germline CDR1 and CDR2: SGHVS and FNYEAQ.

The CDR3 loop reads CASSVAYTDTQYF. DNA for the CDR3: TGTGCCAGCAGCGTAGCTTACACAGATACGCAGTATTTT. The rearrangement uses TRBV9 and TRBJ2-3; D unclear. The germline V gene encodes CDR1 SGDLS and CDR2 YYNGEE. The CDR3 is 13 residues long. Trimming took 0 bases from V and 2 from J, leaving 4 bases between them.

The rearrangement links TRBV7-9 to TRBJ2-1; 12 bases match TRBD1. The CDR3 covers 15 residues. After removal of 6 bases from V and 4 bases from J, the junction contained 4 bases not matched to a gene. Per the germline V gene, CDR1 is SEHNR and CDR2 is FQNEAQ (reference sequence). The CDR3 is CASRVGQGAYNEQFF. The DNA of the CDR3 is TGTGCCAGCAGGGTGGGACAGGGGGCGTACAATGAGCAGTTCTTC.

The CDR3 coding sequence is TGTGCCAGCATCCTGGGTCAGGGGGCGAATGGCTACACCTTC. Translation: CASILGQGANGYTF. J is TRBJ1-2 and V is TRBV28; TRBD1 matches 8 bases. The CDR3 is 14 amino acids. The junction had 10 bases not matched to a gene; V was cut back by 7 bases and J by 6 bases. Germline-derived CDR1 and CDR2 are MDHEN and SYDVKM.

The chain carries TRBV11-2 and TRBJ1-2; 8 bases align to TRBD1. CDR1 SGHAT and CDR2 FQNNGV come from the germline V gene. The CDR3 has 16 residues. V trimming: 4 bases; J trimming: 7 bases; junction bases outside the gene matches: 14. CDR3 region: CASSYKWRTGLLGYTF. The DNA for the CDR3 is TGTGCCAGCAGCTATAAATGGAGGACAGGGCTTCTTGGCTACACCTTC.

The chain couples TRBV27 to TRBJ1-1, with 12 bases fitting TRBD1. Per germline, CDR1 MNHEY and CDR2 SMNVEV (reference sequence). V shed 5 bases and J 1 base; nucleotides not matched to a gene: 8. The CDR3 covers 17 residues. CDR3 in DNA: TGTGCCAGCAGTCCCCGGGACAGGGGGCGGGAGAACACTGAAGCTTTCTTT. Amino acid sequence: CASSPRDRGRENTEAFF.

The chain employs TRBV7-9 and TRBJ2-5; D is possibly TRBD1 (6 bases). The DNA matches TRBJ2-7 better at its end, which makes the J call doubtful. The CDR3 loop spans 14 amino acids. CDR1 SEHNR and CDR2 FQNEAQ come from the germline V gene (reference sequence). DNA of the CDR3: TGTGCCAGCAGCTCCAAGGACAGCTCCTACGAGCAGTACTTC. This sequence encodes CASSSKDSSYEQYF.

V and J are TRBV6-6 and TRBJ1-6; possible D gene TRBD1, 6 bases. Per the germline V gene, CDR1 is MNHNY and CDR2 is SVGAGI (reference sequence). The CDR3 length is 15 residues. Trimming left V 5 bases short and J 9 bases short, with 17 bases between. CDR3 loop: CASSPGTPGTSPLHF. CDR3 coding DNA: TGTGCCAGCAGTCCCGGGACACCGGGGACTTCACCCCTCCACTTT.

V is TRBV15 and J is TRBJ1-4; perhaps TRBD1 as D (6 bases). With 0 bases removed from V and 8 bases from J, the gap between germline ends came to 13 bases. CDR3 length: 15 amino acids. Germline values: CDR1 LNHNV, CDR2 YYDKDF (reference sequence). The CDR3 loop reads CATSRDGGAREKLFF. Here the CDR3 DNA reads TGTGCCACCAGCAGAGATGGGGGGGCAAGGGAAAAACTGTTTTTT.

The chain combines TRBV13 with TRBJ2-1, with 7 bases fitting TRBD1. After removal of 5 bases from V and 2 bases from J, the junction contained 6 bases not matched to a gene. The CDR3 spans 15 residues. In germline, CDR1 is PRHDT, CDR2 FYEKMQ (reference sequence). CDR3 sequence: CASSEKGATYNEQFF. CDR3 nucleotide sequence: TGTGCCAGCAGCGAGAAGGGGGCAACCTACAATGAGCAGTTCTTC.